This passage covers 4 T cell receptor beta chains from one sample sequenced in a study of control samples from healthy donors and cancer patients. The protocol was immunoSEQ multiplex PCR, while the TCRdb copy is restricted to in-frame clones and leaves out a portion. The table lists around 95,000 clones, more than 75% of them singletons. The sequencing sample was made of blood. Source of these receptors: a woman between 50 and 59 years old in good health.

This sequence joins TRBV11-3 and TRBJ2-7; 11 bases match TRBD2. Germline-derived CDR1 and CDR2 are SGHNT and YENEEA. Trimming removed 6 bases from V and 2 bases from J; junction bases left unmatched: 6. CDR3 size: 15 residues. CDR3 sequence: CASSILSGRAYEQYV. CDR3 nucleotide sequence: TGTGCCAGCAGTATCCTTAGCGGGAGGGCCTACGAGCAGTACGTC.

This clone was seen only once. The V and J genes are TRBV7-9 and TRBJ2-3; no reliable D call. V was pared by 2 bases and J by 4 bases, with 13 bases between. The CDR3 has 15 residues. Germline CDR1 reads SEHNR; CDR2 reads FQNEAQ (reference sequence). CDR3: CASSLNLVPADTQYF. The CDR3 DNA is TGTGCCAGCAGCTTAAACCTAGTTCCAGCAGATACGCAGTATTTT.

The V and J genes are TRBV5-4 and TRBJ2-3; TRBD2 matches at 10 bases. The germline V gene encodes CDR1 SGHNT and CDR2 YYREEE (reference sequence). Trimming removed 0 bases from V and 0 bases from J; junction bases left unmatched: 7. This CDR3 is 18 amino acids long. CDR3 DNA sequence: TGTGCCAGCAGCTTGGACGGTGGACTAGCGGTTAGCACAGATACGCAGTATTTT. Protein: CASSLDGGLAVSTDTQYF.

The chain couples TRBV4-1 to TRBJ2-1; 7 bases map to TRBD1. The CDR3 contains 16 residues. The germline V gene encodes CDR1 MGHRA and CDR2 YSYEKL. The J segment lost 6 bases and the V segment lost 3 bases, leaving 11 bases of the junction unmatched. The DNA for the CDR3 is TGCGCCAGCAGCCATCCACGGGGACAGAGAGCCAATGAGCAGTTCTTC. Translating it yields CASSHPRGQRANEQFF.